This record looks at one TCR beta chain sequence and its context. This record belongs to a study of control samples from healthy donors and cancer patients. J gave up 4 bases and V 4 bases, and 10 bases lay outside the gene matches. CDR1 is SQVTM, CDR2 ANQGSEA, per germline. The CDR3 runs 15 residues. TCRdb's table, derived via immunoSEQ multiplex PCR, lists solely in-frame clones and lacks some. Of 100,000 to 150,000 clones listed, around 86% are singletons. Sequencing input: blood. The V call is TRBV29-1, the J call TRBJ1-3, with 7 bases lining up with TRBD1. This TCR was sampled from a man aged 40-50 years in good health. The CDR3 loop is CSVVPFDREGNTIYF. As DNA, the CDR3 is TGCAGCGTTGTACCTTTCGACAGGGAGGGAAACACCATATATTTT.